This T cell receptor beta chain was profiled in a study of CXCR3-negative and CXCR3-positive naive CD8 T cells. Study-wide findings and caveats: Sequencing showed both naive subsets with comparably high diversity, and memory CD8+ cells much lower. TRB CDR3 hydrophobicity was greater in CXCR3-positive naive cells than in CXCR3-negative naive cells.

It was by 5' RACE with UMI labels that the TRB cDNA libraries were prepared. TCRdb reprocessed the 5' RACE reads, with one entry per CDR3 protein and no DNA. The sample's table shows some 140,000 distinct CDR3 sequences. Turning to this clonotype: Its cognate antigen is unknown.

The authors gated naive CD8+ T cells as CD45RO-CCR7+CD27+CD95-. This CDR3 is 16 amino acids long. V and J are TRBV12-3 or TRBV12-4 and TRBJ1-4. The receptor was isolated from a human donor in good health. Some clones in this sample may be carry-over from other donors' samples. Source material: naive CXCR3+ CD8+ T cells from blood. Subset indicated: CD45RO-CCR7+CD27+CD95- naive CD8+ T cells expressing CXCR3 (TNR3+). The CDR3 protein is CASSFRHRATNEKLFF.